This entry lists 4 T cell receptor beta chains sequenced from one sample in a study of regulatory T cells in long-lasting Graves disease. Construction of TCR beta libraries relied on iRepertoire HTBI primers and on Arm-PCR targeting CDR3 regions. MiXCR, run by TCRdb on the multiplex PCR reads, gives a single entry per CDR3 protein. The sample gives about 500,000 distinct CDR3 sequences, 12% of which show up once; approximately 9% is in the top ten. Specified time point: newly diagnosed GD, antithyroid drugs for less than 3 months. PBMC-derived RNA was used for the TCR library. The data also belong to a second study, concerning T cells in Graves' hyperthyroidism and ophthalmopathy.

Sample: peripheral blood mononuclear cells (PBMCs), taken at new diagnosis, from a patient treated with antithyroid drugs. These receptors were collected from a woman aged 25 to 45 with Graves disease.

Ten or more counts support this clonotype. V gene TRBV7-7 combines with J gene TRBJ2-3; 10 bases are shared with TRBD2. CDR3 size: 15 residues. In germline, CDR1 is SSHAT, CDR2 FNYEAQ (reference sequence). Unmatched junction bases numbered 7, after V lost 5 bases and J lost 5 bases. CDR3 amino acids: CASSRSGGSGDTQYF. The DNA for the CDR3 is TGTGCCAGCAGCCGTAGCGGGGGGAGTGGAGATACGCAGTATTTT.

This clonotype came up many times. This chain uses TRBV27 with TRBJ1-4, with TRBD1 matching over 7 bases. This CDR3 is built from 14 residues. Per the germline V gene, CDR1 is MNHEY and CDR2 is SMNVEV (reference sequence). V shed 5 bases and J 8 bases; nucleotides not matched to a gene: 8. The CDR3 protein is CASSGDRVGEKLFF. In DNA form, the CDR3 reads TGTGCCAGCAGTGGCGACAGGGTAGGGGAAAAACTGTTTTTT. The full variable domain, with the rest looked up from reference TRBV27 and TRBJ1-4, is EAQVTQNPRYLITVTGKKLTVTCSQNMNHEYMSWYRQDPGLGLRQIYYSMNVEVTDKGDVPEGYKVSRKEKRNFPLILESPSPNQTSLYFCASSGDRVGEKLFFGSGTQLSVL.

J is TRBJ2-1 and V is TRBV5-4, with a possible D match to TRBD1 (6 bases). Germline CDR1 reads SGHNT; CDR2 reads YYREEE (reference sequence). The CDR3 totals 16 residues. Between the trimmed V and J ends, which lost 3 bases and 3 bases, there was a span of 16 bases. DNA of the CDR3: TGTGCCAGCAGCTCAATCACAGGGCTTAACTACAATGAGCAGTTCTTC. Its translation is CASSSITGLNYNEQFF.

There are many counts of this clonotype. The rearrangement links TRBV6-1 to TRBJ1-2, with TRBD1 as a possible D gene (6 bases). CDR1 MNHNS and CDR2 SASEGT come from the germline V gene. This CDR3 has 15 amino acids. The V and J ends lost 5 bases and 3 bases respectively, with 16 bases between them. CDR3 DNA: TGTGCCAGCAGTACAACAGGGTTAACCCACTATGGCTACACCTTC. As protein: CASSTTGLTHYGYTF.